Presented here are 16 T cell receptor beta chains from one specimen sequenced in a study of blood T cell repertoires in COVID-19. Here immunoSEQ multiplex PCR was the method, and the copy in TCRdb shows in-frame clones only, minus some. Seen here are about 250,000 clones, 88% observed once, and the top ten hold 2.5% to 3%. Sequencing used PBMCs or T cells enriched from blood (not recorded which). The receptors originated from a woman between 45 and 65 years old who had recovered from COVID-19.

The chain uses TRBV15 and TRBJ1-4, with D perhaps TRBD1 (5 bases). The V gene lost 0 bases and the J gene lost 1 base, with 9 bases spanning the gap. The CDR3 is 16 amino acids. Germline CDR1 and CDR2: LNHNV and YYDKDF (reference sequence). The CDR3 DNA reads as TGTGCCACCAGCAGAGATAGAACAGGAACTAATGAAAAACTGTTTTTT. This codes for CATSRDRTGTNEKLFF.

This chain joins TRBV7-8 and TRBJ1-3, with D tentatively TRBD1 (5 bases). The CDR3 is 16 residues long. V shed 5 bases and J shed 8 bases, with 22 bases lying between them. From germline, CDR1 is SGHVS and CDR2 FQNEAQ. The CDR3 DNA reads TGTGCCAGCAGCCGATTGGGACTTACCGGTTCGGACACCATATATTTT. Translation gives CASSRLGLTGSDTIYF.

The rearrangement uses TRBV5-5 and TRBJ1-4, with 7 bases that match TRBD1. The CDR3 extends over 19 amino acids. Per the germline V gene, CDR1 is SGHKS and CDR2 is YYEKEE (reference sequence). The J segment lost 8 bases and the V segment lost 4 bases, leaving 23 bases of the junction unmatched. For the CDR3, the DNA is TGTGCCAGCAGCCACTTGGAAGACAGGGATCCCCTAAACAGGGAAAAACTGTTTTTT. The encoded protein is CASSHLEDRDPLNREKLFF. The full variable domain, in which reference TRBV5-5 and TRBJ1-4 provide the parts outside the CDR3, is DAGVTQSPTHLIKTRGQQVTLRCSPISGHKSVSWYQQVLGQGPQFIFQYYEKEERGRGNFPDRFSARQFPNYSSELNVNALLLGDSALYLCASSHLEDRDPLNREKLFFGSGTQLSVL.

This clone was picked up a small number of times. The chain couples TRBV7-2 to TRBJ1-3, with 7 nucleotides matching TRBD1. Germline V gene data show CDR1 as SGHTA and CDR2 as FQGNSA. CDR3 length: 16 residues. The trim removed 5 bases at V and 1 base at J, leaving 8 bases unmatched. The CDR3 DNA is TGTGCCAGCAGCCTAAACAGGGGTAGTTCTGGAAACACCATATATTTT. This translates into CASSLNRGSSGNTIYF. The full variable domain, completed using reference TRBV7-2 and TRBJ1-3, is GAGVSQSPSNKVTEKGKDVELRCDPISGHTALYWYRQSLGQGLEFLIYFQGNSAPDKSGLPSDRFSAERTGGSVSTLTIQRTQQEDSAVYLCASSLNRGSSGNTIYFGEGSWLTVV.

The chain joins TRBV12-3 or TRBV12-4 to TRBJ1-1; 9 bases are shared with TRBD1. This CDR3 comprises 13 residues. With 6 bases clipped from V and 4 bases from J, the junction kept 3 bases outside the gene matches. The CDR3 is CASRRDRVTEAFF. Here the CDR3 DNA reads TGTGCCAGCAGACGGGACAGGGTCACTGAAGCTTTCTTT.

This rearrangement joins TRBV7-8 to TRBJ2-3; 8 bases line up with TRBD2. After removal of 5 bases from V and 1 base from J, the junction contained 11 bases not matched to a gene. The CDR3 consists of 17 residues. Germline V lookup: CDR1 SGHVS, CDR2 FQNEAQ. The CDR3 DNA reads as TGTGCCAGCAGCCCCCTCCCCCCGGGAGGGCGCACAGATACGCAGTATTTT. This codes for CASSPLPPGGRTDTQYF.

CDR3 region: CASSSRTGQNTEAFF. The CDR3, as DNA: TGTGCCAGCAGCTCGCGGACAGGACAGAACACTGAAGCTTTCTTT. This chain uses TRBV11-2 with TRBJ1-1; the match to TRBD1 covers 7 bases. CDR3 size: 15 residues. Germline lookup yields CDR1 SGHAT and CDR2 FQNNGV. Losses at the gene ends were 4 bases for V and 1 base for J; bases not matched to a gene: 6.

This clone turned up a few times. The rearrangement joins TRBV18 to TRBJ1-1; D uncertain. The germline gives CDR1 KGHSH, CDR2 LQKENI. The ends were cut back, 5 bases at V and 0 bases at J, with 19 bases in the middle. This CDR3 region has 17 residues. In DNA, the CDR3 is TGTGCCAGCTCAACCATGGAGCATGGCAAAATGAACACTGAAGCTTTCTTT. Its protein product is CASSTMEHGKMNTEAFF.

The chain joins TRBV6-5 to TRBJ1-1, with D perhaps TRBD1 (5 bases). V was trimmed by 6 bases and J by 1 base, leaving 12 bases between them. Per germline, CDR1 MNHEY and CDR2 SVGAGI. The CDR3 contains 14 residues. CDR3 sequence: CASRPGLRNTEAFF. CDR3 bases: TGTGCCAGCAGACCGGGACTGAGGAACACTGAAGCTTTCTTT.

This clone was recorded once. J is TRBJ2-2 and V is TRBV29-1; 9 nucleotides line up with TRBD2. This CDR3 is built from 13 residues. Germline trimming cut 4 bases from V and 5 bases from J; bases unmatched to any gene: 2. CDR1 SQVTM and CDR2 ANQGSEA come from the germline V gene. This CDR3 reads CSVASGDTGELFF. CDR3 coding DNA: TGCAGCGTTGCTAGCGGGGATACCGGGGAGCTGTTTTTT.

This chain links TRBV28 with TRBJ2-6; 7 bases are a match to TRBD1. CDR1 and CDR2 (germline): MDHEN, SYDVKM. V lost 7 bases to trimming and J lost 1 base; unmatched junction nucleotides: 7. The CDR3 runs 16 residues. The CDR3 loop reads CASKTEGASGANVLTF. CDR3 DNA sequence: TGTGCCAGCAAAACCGAGGGGGCTTCTGGGGCCAACGTCCTGACTTTC.

CDR3 in amino acids: CATSRVPGNTYEQYF. The CDR3 DNA follows: TGTGCCACCAGCAGAGTTCCGGGGAACACCTACGAGCAGTACTTC. The genes are TRBV15 and TRBJ2-7, with D possibly matching TRBD2 (5 bases). Germline V gives CDR1 LNHNV, CDR2 YYDKDF (reference sequence). The CDR3 sequence is 15 residues long. The V end was cut by 1 base, the J end by 2 bases, with 12 bases between.

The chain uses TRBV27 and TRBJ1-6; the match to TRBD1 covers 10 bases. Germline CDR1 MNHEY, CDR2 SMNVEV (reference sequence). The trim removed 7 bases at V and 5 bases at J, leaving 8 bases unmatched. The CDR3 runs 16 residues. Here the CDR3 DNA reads TGTGCCAGCAAGATCCGGGACAGGGGCGATAATTCACCCCTCCACTTT. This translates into CASKIRDRGDNSPLHF.

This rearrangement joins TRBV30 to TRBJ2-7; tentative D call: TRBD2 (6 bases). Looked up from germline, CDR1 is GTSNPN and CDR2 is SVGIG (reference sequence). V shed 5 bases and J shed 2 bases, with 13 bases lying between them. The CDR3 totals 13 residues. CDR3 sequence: CAWGPGLPYEQYF. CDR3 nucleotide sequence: TGTGCCTGGGGCCCGGGACTCCCCTACGAGCAGTACTTC.

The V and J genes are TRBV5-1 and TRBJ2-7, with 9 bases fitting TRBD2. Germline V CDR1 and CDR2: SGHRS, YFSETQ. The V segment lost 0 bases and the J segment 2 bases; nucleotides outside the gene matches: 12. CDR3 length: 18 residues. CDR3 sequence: CASSLDPLLAGLAYEQYF. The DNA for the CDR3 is TGCGCCAGCAGCTTGGACCCACTACTAGCGGGTCTTGCCTACGAGCAGTACTTC.

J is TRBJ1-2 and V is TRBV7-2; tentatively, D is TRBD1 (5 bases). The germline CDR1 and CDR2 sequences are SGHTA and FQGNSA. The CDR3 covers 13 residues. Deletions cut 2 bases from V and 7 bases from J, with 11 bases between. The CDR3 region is CASSLRGMSGYTF. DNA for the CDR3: TGTGCCAGCAGCTTACGGGGGATGTCTGGCTACACCTTC.